The rows below give T cell receptor beta chains drawn from one sample of a study of T-cell reconstitution after alpha-beta-depleted transplantation in children. TCRdb recomputed calls from the PCR reads with MiXCR, one row per CDR3 protein. This table has about 440,000 distinct CDR3 sequences, about 45% appearing once. The sample was PBMCs, taken before TCRalphabeta/CD19-depleted stem cell transplant. The receptors were gathered from a girl aged 2-10 years with aplastic anemia, due to receive a stem cell transplant. CDR3s include the opening cysteine and the closing phenylalanine or tryptophan. Each record gives: J gene, clone size, V gene, CDR3 protein. Not every row has a clone size; where given, it reads once, few, many or a size class.

>TRBJ2-7|few|TRBV20-1
CRAVPGLAGQLLSYEQYF
>TRBJ2-5|NA|TRBV5-1
CASSFNGAMETQYF
>TRBJ2-2|NA|TRBV5-1
CASSFPGPNTGELFF
>TRBJ2-7|many|TRBV5-1
CASSLDGPSYEQYF
>TRBJ2-7|few|TRBV5-1
CASSFRAGEQYF
>TRBJ2-1|many|TRBV5-1
CASRQLDEQFF
>TRBJ2-7|NA|TRBV28
CASSQNAYEQYF
>TRBJ1-1|few|TRBV12-3/TRBV12-4
CASSPMGRLNTEAFF
>TRBJ2-5|few|TRBV20-1
CSARRGPSQETQYF
>TRBJ2-4|NA|TRBV29-1
CSVNRETIQYF
>TRBJ2-1|NA|TRBV3-1
CASSSGVSTYNEQFF
>TRBJ2-1|NA|TRBV28
CASSSQGGKRYEQFF
>TRBJ1-4|many|TRBV7-2
CASSSQGGNEKLFF
>TRBJ2-1|few|TRBV6-1
CASERLAGVRDNEQFF
>TRBJ2-7|many|TRBV27
CASSSGLAAGEQYF
>TRBJ1-2|many|TRBV2
CASIRNPRQGPGYGYTF
>TRBJ2-1|NA|TRBV20-1
CSALGAGRNEQFF
>TRBJ2-1|NA|TRBV24-1
CATGDMPSANEQFF
>TRBJ2-2|NA|TRBV27
CASSLFNQGGSTGELFF
>TRBJ2-2|NA|TRBV20-1
CSARYGGPGELFF
>TRBJ2-1|NA|TRBV10-2
CASSAAREQFF
>TRBJ1-1|NA|TRBV5-1
CASSLVIGESTEAFF
>TRBJ2-3|few|TRBV5-1
CATSRFTDTQYF
>TRBJ1-1|NA|TRBV18
CASSADQGTEAFF
>TRBJ2-7|NA|TRBV20-1
CSATTSGWRRFDEQYF
>TRBJ2-1|NA|TRBV6-1
CASSSSTDDRSYNEQFF
>TRBJ1-1|NA|TRBV5-1
CASSLGTGEMNTEAFF
>TRBJ2-1|NA|TRBV15
CATSRVRGGSYNEQFF
>TRBJ2-2|few|TRBV28
CASSFVHTGELFF
>TRBJ2-2|few|TRBV12-3/TRBV12-4
CASILLRGEGNTGELFF
>TRBJ2-3|few|TRBV5-1
CASSRWTGGVDTQYF
>TRBJ2-1|NA|TRBV5-4
CASSLQAPGLAGGPRSSEQFF
>TRBJ2-1|NA|TRBV7-6
CASSFNRGVDNEQFF
>TRBJ2-7|NA|TRBV10-3
CAISEARAYEQYF
>TRBJ2-6|NA|TRBV28
CASSPEEVSVRSGANVLTF
>TRBJ2-3|many|TRBV5-4
CASSLTSGRDTQYF
>TRBJ2-3|NA|TRBV27
CASCGPPHGGGTDTQYF
>TRBJ2-4|few|TRBV20-1
CSARDEGVNGNIQYF
>TRBJ2-7|NA|TRBV6-1
CASAYRHEQYF
>TRBJ2-1|many|TRBV24-1
CATSETGYEQFF
>TRBJ2-5|few|TRBV5-1
CASSPRGGAKQETQYF
>TRBJ1-1|few|TRBV21-1
CASSRGGVKNTEAFF
>TRBJ2-1|NA|TRBV28
CASSSSGTSEGDEQFF
>TRBJ1-2|NA|TRBV28
CASSYSTGARSGYTF
>TRBJ2-3|NA|TRBV7-3
CASSLGVTDTQYF
>TRBJ2-4|NA|TRBV5-4
CASSLSNINMGSGNIQYF
>TRBJ2-7|NA|TRBV30
CAWRGQGLTYEQYF
>TRBJ2-3|few|TRBV4-2
CASPSGRNDGQGLGDTQYF
>TRBJ1-2|few|TRBV28
CASLRGGGDYGYTF
>TRBJ2-1|NA|TRBV4-1
CASSSYERADNEQFF
>TRBJ1-6|few|TRBV28
CASSPEVRRSPLHF
>TRBJ2-7|NA|TRBV20-1
CSARDLRGYEQYF
>TRBJ2-1|many|TRBV11-1
CASSSWTSGSSYNEQFF